This T cell receptor beta chain was sequenced for a study of blood T cell repertoires in COVID-19. Overall study: T cells, B-cell-depleted T cells, or PBMCs supplied cDNA or gDNA.

The authors' processing: Researchers report that nucleated cell counts were estimated from reference gene primer amplification. Repertoires were generated with immunoSEQ multiplex PCR, while TCRdb's copy carries only in-frame clones and drops some. That table is the source of V, J and clone size, and D and trimming were worked out from the DNA. The sample lists about 97,000 clones; around 84% were seen once. This clone was found a few times. This receptor was obtained from a woman aged 70 to 79 with active or convalescent COVID-19. Sequencing was performed on peripheral blood.

The CDR3 spells CASSVLLSNYGYTF. CDR3 bases: TGTGCCAGCAGTGTATTGCTCAGTAACTATGGCTACACCTTC. The chain uses TRBV2 and TRBJ1-2, with no clear D. V lost 4 bases to trimming and J lost 1 base, with 10 bases between them. Germline CDR1 is SNHLY and CDR2 is FYNNEI. The CDR3 runs to 14 residues.